A single T cell receptor beta chain is shown here with its context. Its antigen remains unidentified. The junction and the germline gene differ at one end; a read error may be behind it. The data are from a study of graft-versus-host responses after intestinal transplantation. Study-level background: Recipients got multivisceral, liver-intestinal, or isolated intestinal transplants. Anti-thymocyte globulin induction was given to all recipients, followed by tacrolimus and steroids for roughly three years.

Germline V CDR1 and CDR2: SSHAT, FNYEAQ (reference sequence). The CDR3 has 19 amino acids. Overall study results and limits: Investigators detected GvH clones in recipient marrow, with some emerging earlier in ileum or blood. Early post-transplant HvG declines were associated with peak circulating GvH clone levels.

Repertoires were generated with immunoSEQ multiplex PCR, while TCRdb's copy carries only in-frame clones and drops some. The sample contains about 19,000 clones, roughly 90% of which appear only once. The chain carries TRBV7-7 and TRBJ2-2, with D possibly TRBD1 on 6 matching bases. The clonotype comes from a human patient who received an intestinal transplant, so some T cells may come from the graft donor. Sequencing used PBMCs, obtained approximately 370 days after transplant. CDR3 protein: CASSTPTGGEGVSAGELFF. CDR3 nucleotides: TGTGCTAGCAGCACCCCGACTGGGGGCGAGGGAGTGTCGGCCGGGGAGCTGTTTTTT.